This T cell receptor beta chain was captured in a study of control samples from healthy donors and cancer patients. Germline V gene lookup returns CDR1 SGHRS and CDR2 YFSETQ. CDR3 length equals 16 residues. Trimming removed 0 bases from V and 0 bases from J; junction bases left unmatched: 5. Sequencing was performed with immunoSEQ multiplex PCR; in TCRdb, only in-frame clones are kept and a portion is missing. The repertoire holds 150,000 to 200,000 clones, with approximately 94% as singletons. This sequence originates from a woman between 35 and 50 years old in good health. The sequenced sample was blood. The V call is TRBV5-1, the J call TRBJ2-7, with 8 bases that match TRBD2. DNA for the CDR3: TGCGCCAGCAGCTTGGCCGGGAGGGGTCCCTCCTACGAGCAGTACTTC. This sequence encodes CASSLAGRGPSYEQYF.